This TCR beta chain appears in the sequencing data of a study of control samples from healthy donors and cancer patients. The repertoire was sequenced with immunoSEQ multiplex PCR; TCRdb's copy has only in-frame clones and lacks some. The sample has about 58,000 clones, about 89% seen once. Germline CDR1 and CDR2: KGHSH and LQKENI. The CDR3 spans 16 residues. Trimming removed 6 bases at V and 3 bases at J, with 18 bases between. The sample taken for sequencing was PBMCs. The sequence came from an older woman with lung cancer. The chain couples TRBV18 to TRBJ2-4; a possible D gene is TRBD2 (6 bases). CDR3: CASSNKGLPDKNIQYF. DNA for the CDR3: TGTGCCAGCTCGAACAAGGGACTCCCAGACAAAAACATTCAGTACTTC.